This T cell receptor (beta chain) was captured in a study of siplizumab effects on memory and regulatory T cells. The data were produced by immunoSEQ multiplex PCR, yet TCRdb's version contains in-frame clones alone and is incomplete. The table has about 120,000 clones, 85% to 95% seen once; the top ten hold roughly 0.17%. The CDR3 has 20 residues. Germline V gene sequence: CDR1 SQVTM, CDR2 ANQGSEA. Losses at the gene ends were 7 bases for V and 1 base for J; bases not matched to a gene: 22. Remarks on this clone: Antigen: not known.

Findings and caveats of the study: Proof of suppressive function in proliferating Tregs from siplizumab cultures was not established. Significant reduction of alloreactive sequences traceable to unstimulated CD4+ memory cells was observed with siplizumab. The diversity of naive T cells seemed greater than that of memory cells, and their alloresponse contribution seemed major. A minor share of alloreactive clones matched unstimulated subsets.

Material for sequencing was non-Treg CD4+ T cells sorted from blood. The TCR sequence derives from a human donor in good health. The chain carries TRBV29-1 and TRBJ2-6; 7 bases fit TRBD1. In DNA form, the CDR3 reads TGCAGCGCCCCCCCCTGGTCGTTCACAGGGGCTGGATCTGGGGCCAACGTCCTGACTTTC. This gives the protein CSAPPWSFTGAGSGANVLTF.